The sequence of this TCR beta chain was determined in a study of T cells in Graves' hyperthyroidism and ophthalmopathy. Regions amplified from RNA transcripts were the TCR beta CDR3 regions. An initial round of RT-PCR targeting the TCR CDR3 relied on the HTBI primer set. TCRdb recomputed calls from the multiplex PCR reads with MiXCR, one row per CDR3 protein. Seen here are around 530,000 distinct CDR3 sequences, roughly 18% observed once, and the top ten hold roughly a sixth. At least ten counts were recorded for this clonotype. Germline V lookup: CDR1 GTSNPN, CDR2 SVGIG (reference sequence). CDR3 size: 11 residues. The V end was cut by 4 bases, the J end by 5 bases, with 9 bases between. Pregnant or lactating patients were excluded, as were those with uncontrolled infection or other autoimmune disease.

The clonotype was recovered from a young woman with Graves' ophthalmopathy. The chain has TRBV30 and TRBJ2-7; D is ambiguous. Sequenced sample: blood. In nucleotides, the CDR3 is TGTGCCTGGACTGTAGGTAACGAGCAGTACTTC. It encodes CAWTVGNEQYF. The entire variable domain, with the rest obtained from reference TRBV30 and TRBJ2-7, is as follows: SQTIHQWPATLVQPVGSPLSLECTVEGTSNPNLYWYRQAAGRGLQLLFYSVGIGQISSEVPQNLSASRPQDRQFILSSKKLLLSDSGFYLCAWTVGNEQYFGPGTRLTVT.